Listed here is a single TCR beta chain. As yet, its antigen is unknown. CDR1 and CDR2 from the germline V gene are MNHNY and SVGAGI (reference sequence). Trimming shortened V by 9 bases and J by 5 bases, and 17 bases separated the two germline ends. There are 13 residues in the CDR3. The data were taken from a study of T cells after posttransplantation cyclophosphamide. Findings and limits, study-wide: Skin or GI-infiltrating T cells shared few TRB sequences with blood. Later blood repertoires were often dominated by clones from the donor CD8+ memory compartment.

Busulfan-fludarabine conditioning, marrow transplant, and cyclophosphamide on days +3 and +4 were administered. Profiling relied on immunoSEQ multiplex PCR, and the TCRdb table lists in-frame clones only, not all of them. Here the sample spans 35,000 to 50,000 clones, less than 95% being singletons. The chain combines TRBV6-6 with TRBJ2-7, with a tentative D call TRBD1 (6 bases). This receptor was taken from a male patient between 60 and 69 years old who received an allogeneic stem cell transplant from a related donor and was CMV-positive. A subset of T cells may come from the graft donor. Here the sequenced sample was PBMCs, taken around 67 days after allogeneic stem cell transplant with posttransplant cyclophosphamide. DNA of the CDR3: TGTGCCAGTGACATGACAGGTATCAACGAGCAGTACGTC. This codes for CASDMTGINEQYV.